This TCR beta chain was captured in a study of control samples from healthy donors and cancer patients (TCRdb year 2020). Of note for this clone: Its antigen is unknown. Base qualities are not at hand, and no much larger clone is one base apart.

The protocol used for the library was the immunoSEQ multiplex PCR assay. In TCRdb, the immuneACCESS table is reduced to in-frame sequences with V and J assigned. These tables do not hold every clone; where another copy was compared, an unresolved V gene accounts for under half, and the others remain unexplained. The table for this sample lists some 120,000 clones; roughly 87% of them were counted only once. The leading ten clones occupy 8% to 9% of the sample. The V end loses 1 base and the J end loses 0 bases, and a stretch of 7 bases separates them. From the cysteine through the phenylalanine, the CDR3 covers 16 amino acids. The sequence is cut down to CDR3 DNA, 48 bases in frame from base 1. According to the germline V gene, CDR1 reads SGHDN and CDR2 reads FVKESK.

The sequence joins TRBV14 to TRBJ1-6, with the identity of the D gene unclear. This sequence originates from a man in his forties or fifties in good health. The sequencing sample was made of blood. The CDR3 amino acid sequence is: CASSQVRNSYNSPLHF. The DNA sequence follows: TGTGCCAGCAGCCAAGTTCGCAACTCCTATAATTCACCCCTCCACTTT.